A single sample gave rise to the 23 T cell receptor beta chains below, sequenced in a study of blood T cell repertoires in COVID-19. Assay used: immunoSEQ multiplex PCR; TCRdb lists only in-frame clones, some missing. This sample has about 160,000 clones, with roughly 86% found just once. The sequenced sample consisted of peripheral blood. The receptor source for this set is a woman aged 55 to 70 who had recovered from COVID-19.

The rearrangement uses TRBV6-5 and TRBJ1-6; 8 nucleotides align to TRBD1. There are 14 residues in the CDR3. Germline V gene data show CDR1 as MNHEY and CDR2 as SVGAGI. J lost 6 bases, V lost 7 bases, and 5 bases had no gene match. In nucleotides, the CDR3 is TGTGCCAGCAACCCACAGGGGGTTAATTCACCCCTCCACTTT. Encoded protein: CASNPQGVNSPLHF.

This chain uses TRBV7-8 with TRBJ2-7; tentative D call: TRBD1 (6 bases). Germline CDR1 is SGHVS and CDR2 is FQNEAQ. V gave up 3 bases and J gave up 3 bases, with 12 bases separating them. The CDR3 has 14 residues. The CDR3: CASSLVQGSYEQYF. DNA of the CDR3: TGTGCCAGCAGCTTGGTTCAGGGGAGCTACGAGCAGTACTTC.

CDR3 amino acids: CASSQRAPEKLFF. CDR3 nucleotides: TGCGCCAGCAGTCAGCGGGCCCCTGAAAAACTGTTTTTT. The chain combines TRBV4-1 with TRBJ1-4; D remains ambiguous. Trimming left V 6 bases short and J 7 bases short, with 12 bases between. The CDR3 totals 13 residues. Germline V gene lookup returns CDR1 MGHRA and CDR2 YSYEKL.

The rearrangement links TRBV7-9 to TRBJ1-1; TRBD1 aligns across 10 bases. J gave up 1 base and V 8 bases, and 7 bases lay outside the gene matches. This CDR3 has 15 residues. Germline assignment: CDR1 SEHNR and CDR2 FQNEAQ (reference sequence). CDR3 region: CASQRQGAGNTEAFF. The CDR3 DNA follows: TGTGCCAGCCAACGACAGGGGGCTGGGAACACTGAAGCTTTCTTT.

This clone was seen a single time. The chain is built from TRBV6-5 and TRBJ1-1; 9 nucleotides match TRBD1. After removal of 2 bases from V and 3 bases from J, the junction contained 1 base not matched to a gene. This CDR3 region has 14 residues. Germline lookup yields CDR1 MNHEY and CDR2 SVGAGI. This CDR3 is CASSYGDRDTEAFF. The CDR3 DNA sequence: TGTGCCAGCAGTTACGGGGACAGGGACACTGAAGCTTTCTTT.

This chain connects TRBV4-2 to TRBJ2-3; a possible D gene is TRBD1 (6 bases). The V gene lost 0 bases and the J gene lost 2 bases, with 12 bases spanning the gap. This CDR3 spans 16 amino acids. The germline gives CDR1 LGHNA, CDR2 YNFKEQ. For the CDR3, the DNA is TGTGCCAGCAGCCAAGATGGACAGCTGAACACAGATACGCAGTATTTT. As protein: CASSQDGQLNTDTQYF.

V gene TRBV7-8 combines with J gene TRBJ2-5; TRBD2 is a possible D gene (6 bases). In germline, CDR1 is SGHVS, CDR2 FQNEAQ. This CDR3 is built from 16 residues. Between the trimmed V and J ends, which lost 3 bases and 2 bases, there was a span of 16 bases. CDR3 sequence (DNA): TGTGCCAGCAGCTTGCCGTCGAGTGGGGGGCAAGAGACCCAGTACTTC. Translation gives CASSLPSSGGQETQYF.

The CDR3 is CASSLTGKSYNSPLHF. In nucleotides, the CDR3 is TGTGCCAGCAGCTTGACAGGGAAAAGCTATAATTCACCCCTCCACTTT. The gene calls are TRBV5-4 and TRBJ1-6; tentatively, D is TRBD1 (6 bases). CDR3 size: 16 residues. Germline V gene sequence: CDR1 SGHNT, CDR2 YYREEE (reference sequence). With 1 base removed from V and 3 bases from J, the gap between germline ends came to 11 bases.

This clone has just a few counts. The V gene is TRBV28, the J gene TRBJ2-2; weak D call: TRBD2 (5 bases). CDR3 length: 15 residues. The V gene lost 3 bases and the J gene lost 5 bases, with 13 bases spanning the gap. Germline lookup yields CDR1 MDHEN and CDR2 SYDVKM. DNA of the CDR3: TGTGCCAGCAGTTTGGGTTCCAGGAGGACCGGGGAGCTGTTTTTT. It codes for CASSLGSRRTGELFF.

This clone is deemed large. This sequence joins TRBV2 and TRBJ1-4; TRBD1 is a possible D gene (5 bases). Germline V CDR1 and CDR2: SNHLY, FYNNEI. This CDR3 has 13 residues. V lost 7 bases and J 4 bases, leaving 10 bases between the germline ends. This CDR3 reads CASTGHLNEKLFF. CDR3 sequence (DNA): TGTGCCAGCACCGGACACCTTAATGAAAAACTGTTTTTT.

The chain couples TRBV4-3 to TRBJ2-5, with 8 nucleotides matching TRBD2. Per germline, CDR1 LGHNA and CDR2 YSLEER. CDR3 length: 18 residues. V was pared by 0 bases and J by 2 bases, with 11 bases of the junction left unmatched. Here the CDR3 DNA reads TGCGCCAGCAGCCAAGAGGCGGGAGGCGGTAGCCGACAAGAGACCCAGTACTTC. This translates into CASSQEAGGGSRQETQYF.

The chain carries TRBV12-3 or TRBV12-4 and TRBJ1-2; D may be TRBD1 (5 bases). The length of the CDR3 is 13 residues. Trimming took off 1 base at V and 4 bases at J, with 7 bases between the two ends. Here the CDR3 reads CASSLGQSYGYTF. CDR3 in DNA: TGTGCCAGCAGTTTAGGACAGTCCTATGGCTACACCTTC.

CDR3: CSVGGGVYEQYF. The CDR3 bases are TGCAGCGTTGGGGGGGGTGTGTACGAGCAGTACTTC. This chain uses TRBV29-1 with TRBJ2-7; 7 positions agree with TRBD2. Germline lookup yields CDR1 SQVTM and CDR2 ANQGSEA. The ends lost 4 bases at V and 4 bases at J; junction bases unmatched: 4. The CDR3 loop spans 12 amino acids.

The CDR3 DNA reads TGTGCCAGCAGTCCCGGGACAGCCTCTGGAAACACCATATATTTT. It translates to CASSPGTASGNTIYF. This chain links TRBV28 with TRBJ1-3; TRBD1 aligns across 7 bases. The ends lost 5 bases at V and 0 bases at J; junction bases unmatched: 4. The CDR3 spans 15 residues. Germline CDR1 MDHEN, CDR2 SYDVKM. Using reference TRBV28 and TRBJ1-3 for the parts outside the CDR3, the full variable domain is DVKVTQSSRYLVKRTGEKVFLECVQDMDHENMFWYRQDPGLGLRLIYFSYDVKMKEKGDIPEGYSVSREKKERFSLILESASTNQTSMYLCASSPGTASGNTIYFGEGSWLTVV.

The rearrangement links TRBV6-5 to TRBJ1-4; 7 bases agree with TRBD1. This CDR3 spans 15 amino acids. Germline V CDR1 and CDR2: MNHEY, SVGAGI. J lost 4 bases, V lost 0 bases, and 2 bases had no gene match. Here the CDR3 reads CASSYSDRINEKLFF. The DNA of the CDR3 is TGTGCCAGCAGTTACTCGGACAGGATTAATGAAAAACTGTTTTTT.

The chain joins TRBV4-2 to TRBJ2-5; TRBD2 matches at 8 bases. V shed 3 bases and J 4 bases; nucleotides not matched to a gene: 10. CDR3 length: 16 amino acids. The germline V gene has CDR1 LGHNA and CDR2 YNFKEQ. As DNA, the CDR3 is TGTGCCAGCAGCCACCCCTTCGCGGGGGGCAGAGAGACCCAGTACTTC. This gives the protein CASSHPFAGGRETQYF.

This sequence joins TRBV2 and TRBJ2-4, with TRBD1 matching over 10 bases. V lost 2 bases, J lost 1 base, and 8 bases stayed unmatched. This CDR3 has 18 residues. The germline gives CDR1 SNHLY, CDR2 FYNNEI. The DNA for the CDR3 is TGTGCCAGCAGTGAATTGACAGGGGGCGTGTGGGCCAAAAACATTCAGTACTTC. The encoded protein is CASSELTGGVWAKNIQYF.

A single count supports this clone. The chain has TRBV7-8 and TRBJ2-5; TRBD2 matches 11 bases. The CDR3 extends over 15 amino acids. Unmatched junction bases numbered 3, after V lost 1 base and J lost 5 bases. Germline assignment: CDR1 SGHVS and CDR2 FQNEAQ. The CDR3 region has the DNA TGTGCCAGCAGCTTAGGACTAGCGGGGATGGAGACCCAGTACTTC. This translates into CASSLGLAGMETQYF. The whole variable domain, filled in from reference TRBV7-8 and TRBJ2-5, reads GAGVSQSPRYKVAKRGQDVALRCDPISGHVSLFWYQQALGQGPEFLTYFQNEAQLDKSGLPSDRFFAERPEGSVSTLKIQRTQQEDSAVYLCASSLGLAGMETQYFGPGTRLLVL.

The chain recombines TRBV10-2 with TRBJ1-3, with D possibly matching TRBD1 (6 bases). CDR1 and CDR2 (germline): WSHSY, SAAADI. V was cut by 3 bases and J by 2 bases, with 8 bases left in between. This CDR3 has 14 residues. The CDR3 region is CASSEQGAGNTIYF. The CDR3 nucleotides read TGCGCCAGCAGTGAACAGGGAGCTGGAAACACCATATATTTT.

The chain carries TRBV5-1 and TRBJ2-1; weak D call: TRBD1 (6 bases). The CDR3 is made up of 16 amino acids. Germline assignment: CDR1 SGHRS and CDR2 YFSETQ. With 4 bases removed from V and 2 bases from J, the gap between germline ends came to 16 bases. The CDR3 sequence is CASSPVVQGPYNEQFF. The CDR3 DNA follows: TGCGCCAGCAGCCCGGTCGTCCAGGGGCCCTACAATGAGCAGTTCTTC.

This chain joins TRBV7-9 and TRBJ2-3, with D tentatively TRBD1 (6 bases). This CDR3 has 17 amino acids. Germline V CDR1 and CDR2: SEHNR, FQNEAQ (reference sequence). Trimming left V 5 bases short and J 5 bases short, with 23 bases between. The CDR3 is CASSRPPGENLLDTQYF. CDR3 DNA sequence: TGTGCCAGCAGCCGGCCCCCAGGGGAAAATTTGTTAGATACGCAGTATTTT.

The genes are TRBV5-5 and TRBJ2-1, with no clear D. The CDR3 has 15 amino acids. The V gene's germline CDR1 is SGHKS and CDR2 YYEKEE (reference sequence). V was cut by 0 bases and J by 3 bases, with 10 bases left in between. CDR3 amino acids: CASSLEPGVYNEQFF. CDR3 sequence (DNA): TGTGCCAGCAGCTTGGAACCTGGAGTCTACAATGAGCAGTTCTTC.

This chain connects TRBV11-3 to TRBJ2-1; TRBD2 matches at 11 bases. The CDR3 contains 15 residues. Germline V lookup: CDR1 SGHNT, CDR2 YENEEA. V trimming: 3 bases; J trimming: 9 bases; junction bases outside the gene matches: 7. CDR3 residues: CASSFEASGGPEQFF. CDR3 nucleotides: TGTGCCAGCAGCTTCGAGGCTAGCGGGGGGCCTGAGCAGTTCTTC.